The rows below give T cell receptor beta chains drawn from one sample of a study of T cells after yellow fever vaccination. TCRdb reprocessed the 5' RACE reads with MiXCR, giving one entry per CDR3 protein. The sample has 200,000 to 250,000 distinct CDR3 sequences; approximately 3.2% are singletons. Source: CD4+ T cells sorted from PBMCs, taken 10 days after the yellow fever booster vaccination. The receptors come from a man aged 18 to 29 who received the YFV17D yellow fever vaccine. Both conserved end residues are part of each CDR3. A D gene is named only where the DNA matches it firmly. Rows may omit the clone size; those that give it use once, few, many or a size class.

d_gene: TRBD1; len: 17; abundance: few; j_gene: TRBJ2-1; v_gene: TRBV23-1; CDR3aa: CASSPHPPGTGDNEQFF; CDR3nt: TGCGCCAGCAGTCCTCACCCCCCCGGGACAGGGGACAATGAGCAGTTCTTC
d_gene: TRBD1; len: 14; abundance: many; j_gene: TRBJ1-5; v_gene: TRBV20-1; CDR3aa: CSAPRQGGNQPQHF; CDR3nt: TGCAGTGCTCCCAGACAGGGCGGCAATCAGCCCCAGCATTTT
d_gene: TRBD1; len: 16; abundance: many; j_gene: TRBJ2-2; v_gene: TRBV9; CDR3aa: CASSVLTGLRSGELFF; CDR3nt: TGTGCCAGCAGCGTTCTGACAGGGCTCAGGTCCGGGGAGCTGTTTTTT
d_gene: NA; len: 14; abundance: many; j_gene: TRBJ1-4; v_gene: TRBV5-1; CDR3aa: CASQGLATNEKLFF; CDR3nt: TGCGCCAGCCAAGGGTTGGCAACTAATGAAAAACTGTTTTTT
d_gene: NA; len: 11; abundance: many; j_gene: TRBJ2-2; v_gene: TRBV28; CDR3aa: CASSLFGELFF; CDR3nt: TGTGCCAGCAGTTTATTCGGGGAGCTGTTTTTT
d_gene: NA; len: 12; abundance: many; j_gene: TRBJ1-5; v_gene: TRBV3-1; CDR3aa: CASSQELQPQHF; CDR3nt: TGTGCCAGCAGCCAAGAACTACAGCCCCAGCATTTT
d_gene: TRBD1; len: 14; abundance: few; j_gene: TRBJ2-2; v_gene: TRBV5-1; CDR3aa: CASRTGTGTGELFF; CDR3nt: TGCGCCAGCAGAACCGGGACAGGGACCGGGGAGCTGTTTTTT
d_gene: NA; len: 14; abundance: many; j_gene: TRBJ2-1; v_gene: TRBV20-1; CDR3aa: CSAPKPYREHEQFF; CDR3nt: TGCAGTGCGCCCAAACCGTACAGGGAACACGAGCAGTTCTTC
d_gene: TRBD1; len: 15; abundance: many; j_gene: TRBJ2-2; v_gene: TRBV7-8; CDR3aa: CASSLARQGTRELFF; CDR3nt: TGTGCCAGCAGCTTAGCGAGACAGGGGACCCGGGAGCTGTTTTTT
d_gene: TRBD1; len: 15; abundance: few; j_gene: TRBJ2-5; v_gene: TRBV6-5; CDR3aa: CASVRDRGGRETQYF; CDR3nt: TGTGCCAGCGTCAGGGACAGGGGTGGTAGGGAGACCCAGTACTTC
d_gene: TRBD2; len: 16; abundance: NA; j_gene: TRBJ2-7; v_gene: TRBV5-5; CDR3aa: CASSLVASGGSYEQYF; CDR3nt: TGTGCCAGCAGCTTGGTGGCTAGCGGGGGTTCCTACGAGCAGTACTTC
d_gene: NA; len: 14; abundance: many; j_gene: TRBJ1-2; v_gene: TRBV4-2; CDR3aa: CASSQAPGDEGYTF; CDR3nt: TGTGCCAGCAGCCAAGCCCCAGGGGATGAAGGCTACACCTTC
d_gene: NA; len: 17; abundance: many; j_gene: TRBJ2-5; v_gene: TRBV4-3; CDR3aa: CASSQDGVADQGETQYF; CDR3nt: TGCGCCAGCAGCCAAGACGGAGTAGCGGACCAGGGAGAGACCCAGTACTTC
d_gene: NA; len: 17; abundance: NA; j_gene: TRBJ1-1; v_gene: TRBV9; CDR3aa: CASSVATAASGGTEAFF; CDR3nt: TGTGCCAGCAGCGTAGCTACTGCCGCTTCTGGGGGCACTGAAGCTTTCTTT
d_gene: NA; len: 13; abundance: many; j_gene: TRBJ1-3; v_gene: TRBV7-2; CDR3aa: CASIQSSGNTIYF; CDR3nt: TGTGCCAGCATTCAGAGCTCTGGAAACACCATATATTTT
d_gene: NA; len: 13; abundance: many; j_gene: TRBJ2-5; v_gene: TRBV5-1; CDR3aa: CASSLPPYGGEYF; CDR3nt: TGCGCCAGCAGCTTACCCCCGTACGGAGGCGAGTACTTC
d_gene: NA; len: 12; abundance: few; j_gene: TRBJ2-3; v_gene: TRBV2; CDR3aa: CASSENRETQYF; CDR3nt: TGTGCCAGCAGTGAGAACAGGGAGACGCAGTATTTT
d_gene: NA; len: 14; abundance: many; j_gene: TRBJ1-6; v_gene: TRBV12-3/TRBV12-4; CDR3aa: CASSFTGGDSPLHF; CDR3nt: TGTGCCAGCAGTTTCACGGGGGGAGATTCACCCCTCCACTTT
d_gene: NA; len: 16; abundance: NA; j_gene: TRBJ1-6; v_gene: TRBV11-2; CDR3aa: CASSSLGVGRNSPLHF; CDR3nt: TGTGCCAGCAGCTCCCTGGGGGTGGGACGCAATTCACCCCTCCACTTT
d_gene: NA; len: 13; abundance: many; j_gene: TRBJ1-5; v_gene: TRBV7-9; CDR3aa: CASSLEHRQPQHF; CDR3nt: TGTGCCAGCAGCTTAGAACATCGTCAGCCCCAGCATTTT
d_gene: NA; len: 15; abundance: NA; j_gene: TRBJ1-5; v_gene: TRBV10-3; CDR3aa: CAISQRTGSTQPQHF; CDR3nt: TGTGCCATCAGCCAACGTACAGGGTCGACGCAGCCCCAGCATTTT
d_gene: TRBD1; len: 12; abundance: many; j_gene: TRBJ2-7; v_gene: TRBV29-1; CDR3aa: CSVEGTAYEQYF; CDR3nt: TGCAGCGTAGAGGGGACAGCTTACGAGCAGTACTTC
d_gene: NA; len: 14; abundance: NA; j_gene: TRBJ2-5; v_gene: TRBV7-8; CDR3aa: CASCGRGPGETQYF; CDR3nt: TGTGCCAGCTGTGGGCGGGGGCCCGGGGAGACCCAGTACTTC
d_gene: TRBD2; len: 15; abundance: NA; j_gene: TRBJ2-7; v_gene: TRBV4-1; CDR3aa: CASSQGTSGFYEQYF; CDR3nt: TGCGCCAGCAGCCAGGGGACTAGCGGGTTCTACGAGCAGTACTTC
d_gene: NA; len: 17; abundance: few; j_gene: TRBJ2-6; v_gene: TRBV12-5; CDR3aa: CASRAEAGASGANVLTF; CDR3nt: TGTGCTAGCCGGGCGGAGGCTGGGGCCTCTGGGGCCAACGTCCTGACTTTC
d_gene: TRBD2; len: 18; abundance: few; j_gene: TRBJ2-3; v_gene: TRBV5-1; CDR3aa: CASSLPRGLAGVTDTQYF; CDR3nt: TGCGCCAGCAGCCTACCCAGGGGACTAGCGGGGGTCACAGATACGCAGTATTTT
d_gene: NA; len: 16; abundance: NA; j_gene: TRBJ2-6; v_gene: TRBV6-2/TRBV6-3; CDR3aa: CASSLQGDSGANVLTF; CDR3nt: TGTGCCAGCTCTCTACAAGGGGACTCTGGGGCCAACGTCCTGACTTTC